This entry features one T cell receptor (beta chain) sequence. Profiled with immunoSEQ multiplex PCR; TCRdb holds only in-frame clones, not every one. Of about 26,000 clones in the sample, 82% were seen once. This sample is part of a study of stem cell transplantation in POMP-related autoinflammatory disease. Whole-study context: Hypothesis: faulty thymoproteasomes impair CD8+ T-cell selection, skewing TRB repertoires.

The length of the CDR3 is 12 residues. Between the trimmed V and J ends, which lost 6 bases and 7 bases, there was a span of 10 bases. Germline V gene sequence: CDR1 WNHNN, CDR2 SYGVQD (reference sequence). This TCR was sampled from a human donor with POMP-related autoinflammation and immune dysregulation (PRAID). Sequenced here: CD4+ T cells from PBMCs, sampled before stem cell transplantation. V is TRBV10-1 and J is TRBJ2-1; D remains unclear. For the CDR3, the DNA is TGCGCCAGCAGCGGGTCGTCGAATGAGCAGTTCTTC. As protein: CASSGSSNEQFF.